This entry describes one TCR beta chain. The sample holds other DNA sequences that translate to the same CDR3. The protocol was immunoSEQ multiplex PCR, while the TCRdb copy is restricted to in-frame clones and leaves out a portion. The data contain some 450,000 clones, less than 95% of them singletons. These data come from a study of Ad26.COV2.S vaccination and SARS-CoV-2 variants. As for treatment: 15 to 20 received Ad26.COV2.S at low or high dose, single or two shots; about 5 received placebo; per-sample allocation not given. Sampling happened 63 days after the first vaccine or placebo injection. With 3 bases clipped from V and 2 bases from J, the junction kept 1 base outside the gene matches. The CDR3 sequence is 14 residues long. CDR1 is LNHDA, CDR2 SQIVND, per germline (reference sequence).

The TCR was taken from a person between 18 and 65 years old who received the Ad26.COV2.S COVID-19 vaccine or a placebo. The chain recombines TRBV19 with TRBJ2-7; 10 bases are a match to TRBD1. Sequencing used peripheral blood, obtained in a trial of Ad26.COV2.S vaccine versus placebo. For the CDR3, the DNA is TGTGCCAGTAGTATCGGGACAGGGGCCTACGAGCAGTACTTC. As protein: CASSIGTGAYEQYF. The full variable domain, in which reference TRBV19 and TRBJ2-7 provide the parts outside the CDR3, is DGGITQSPKYLFRKEGQNVTLSCEQNLNHDAMYWYRQDPGQGLRLIYYSQIVNDFQKGDIAEGYSVSREKKESFPLTVTSAQKNPTAFYLCASSIGTGAYEQYFGPGTRLTVT.